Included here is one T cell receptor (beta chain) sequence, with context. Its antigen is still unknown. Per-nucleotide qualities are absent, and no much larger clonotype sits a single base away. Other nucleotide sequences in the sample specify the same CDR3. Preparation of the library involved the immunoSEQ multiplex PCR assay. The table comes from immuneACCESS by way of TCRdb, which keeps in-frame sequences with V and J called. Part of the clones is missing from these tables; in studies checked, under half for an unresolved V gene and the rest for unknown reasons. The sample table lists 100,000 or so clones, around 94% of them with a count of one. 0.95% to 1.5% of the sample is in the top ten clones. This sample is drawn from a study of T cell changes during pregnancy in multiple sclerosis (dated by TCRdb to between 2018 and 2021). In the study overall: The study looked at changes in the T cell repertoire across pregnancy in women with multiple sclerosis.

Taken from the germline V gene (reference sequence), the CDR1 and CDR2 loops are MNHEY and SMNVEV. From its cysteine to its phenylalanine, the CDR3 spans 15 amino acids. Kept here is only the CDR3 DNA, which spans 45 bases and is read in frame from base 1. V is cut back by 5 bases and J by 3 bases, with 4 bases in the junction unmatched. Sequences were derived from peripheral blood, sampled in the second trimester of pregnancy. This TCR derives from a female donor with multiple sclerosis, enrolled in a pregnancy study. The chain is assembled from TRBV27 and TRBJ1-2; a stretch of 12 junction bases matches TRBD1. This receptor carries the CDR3 CASSVGTGGDYGYTF. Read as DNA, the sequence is TGTGCCAGCAGTGTAGGGACAGGGGGCGACTATGGCTACACCTTC.